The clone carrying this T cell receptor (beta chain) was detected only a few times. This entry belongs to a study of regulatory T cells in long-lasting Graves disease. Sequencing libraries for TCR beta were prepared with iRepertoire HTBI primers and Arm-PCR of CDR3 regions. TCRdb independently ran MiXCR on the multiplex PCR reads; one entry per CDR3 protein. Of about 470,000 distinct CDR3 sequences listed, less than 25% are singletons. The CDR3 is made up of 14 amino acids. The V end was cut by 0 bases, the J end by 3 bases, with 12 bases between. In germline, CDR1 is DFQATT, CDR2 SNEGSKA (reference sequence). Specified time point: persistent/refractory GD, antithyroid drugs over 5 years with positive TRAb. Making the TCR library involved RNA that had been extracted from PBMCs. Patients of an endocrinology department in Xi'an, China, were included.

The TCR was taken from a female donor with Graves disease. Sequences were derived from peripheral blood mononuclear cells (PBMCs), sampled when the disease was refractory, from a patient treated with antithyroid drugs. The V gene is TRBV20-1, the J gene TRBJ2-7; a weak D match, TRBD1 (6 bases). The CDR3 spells CSAREPTGFYEQYF. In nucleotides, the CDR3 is TGCAGTGCTAGAGAACCTACAGGGTTCTACGAGCAGTACTTC.